This passage covers 19 T cell receptor beta chains from one sample sequenced in a study of T cell repertoires in cytomegalovirus infection. TCRdb passed the reads through MiXCR, listing each CDR3 protein once. The sample contains roughly 500,000 distinct CDR3 sequences, about 11% of which appear only once. The sample taken for sequencing was PBMCs. These receptors originate from a human donor in good health (CMV status not recorded). Some clones in this sample may be carry-over from other donors' samples.

Many counts were recorded for this clonotype. The chain combines TRBV6-5 with TRBJ1-4; D is unresolved. CDR3 length equals 13 residues. Germline V gene lookup returns CDR1 MNHEY and CDR2 SVGAGI. V was clipped by 2 bases and J by 8 bases, with 9 bases between them. In DNA, the CDR3 is TGTGCCAGCAGTTACAGGTTGGAAGAAAAACTGTTTTTT. It translates to CASSYRLEEKLFF.

At least ten counts were recorded for this clonotype. The chain recombines TRBV12-3 or TRBV12-4 with TRBJ2-7; 9 bases are a match to TRBD2. After removal of 7 bases from V and 3 bases from J, the junction contained 4 bases not matched to a gene. The CDR3 is made up of 13 amino acids. The CDR3 DNA reads TGTGCCAGCACTCCGACTAGCGGCTACGAGCAGTACTTC. Protein sequence: CASTPTSGYEQYF.

In this sample, this clonotype turned up many times. This sequence joins TRBV7-2 and TRBJ2-1; 9 nucleotides line up with TRBD2. Germline-derived CDR1 and CDR2 are SGHTA and FQGNSA. V dropped 7 bases and J dropped 6; count of bases not matched to a gene: 7. This CDR3 spans 14 amino acids. CDR3 in DNA: TGTGCCAGCACCCCCGCGGGGGGGCTCAATGAGCAGTTCTTC. As protein: CASTPAGGLNEQFF.

This clonotype was recorded many times. The V and J genes are TRBV7-9 and TRBJ1-2; TRBD1 aligns across 9 bases. The CDR3 has 15 residues. The V and J ends lost 8 bases and 4 bases, in that order; junction bases with no gene match: 11. CDR1 and CDR2 (germline): SEHNR, FQNEAQ (reference sequence). The CDR3 loop reads CASRLDRGSFYGYTF. Here the CDR3 DNA reads TGTGCCAGCCGTCTAGACAGGGGGAGTTTCTATGGCTACACCTTC. The whole variable domain, filled in from reference TRBV7-9 and TRBJ1-2, reads DTGVSQNPRHKITKRGQNVTFRCDPISEHNRLYWYRQTLGQGPEFLTYFQNEAQLEKSRLLSDRFSAERPKGSFSTLEIQRTEQGDSAMYLCASRLDRGSFYGYTFGSGTRLTVV.

This clonotype was seen more than once but under ten times. V usage is TRBV11-2 and J usage is TRBJ2-3, with D perhaps TRBD2 (5 bases). This CDR3 region has 18 residues. V was cut by 1 base and J by 2 bases, with 19 bases left in between. Germline-derived CDR1 and CDR2 are SGHAT and FQNNGV. The CDR3: CASSLVGGTSDLTDTQYF. The CDR3 DNA reads as TGTGCCAGCAGCTTAGTCGGAGGAACCTCCGACCTCACAGATACGCAGTATTTT.

This chain links TRBV28 with TRBJ2-7; the match to TRBD1 covers 8 bases. There are 16 residues in the CDR3. J was trimmed by 1 base and V by 6 bases; bases with no gene match: 11. Germline CDR1 MDHEN, CDR2 SYDVKM. The CDR3 here is CASSPGQGLGSYEQYF. For the CDR3, the DNA is TGTGCCAGCAGCCCTGGACAGGGCCTGGGGTCCTACGAGCAGTACTTC.

In its sample, this clonotype was seen a few times. V and J are TRBV27 and TRBJ2-7, with 15 bases identical to TRBD2. The CDR3 covers 16 residues. J was trimmed by 4 bases and V by 5 bases; bases with no gene match: 6. Germline V gives CDR1 MNHEY, CDR2 SMNVEV (reference sequence). In nucleotides, the CDR3 is TGTGCCAGCAGTAGGACTAGCGGGAGGGCCTGGTACGAGCAGTACTTC. Its protein product is CASSRTSGRAWYEQYF.

This clonotype was seen many times. CDR3 sequence (DNA): TGTGCCAGCAGCTTGTCAGGGGGCGCCAGGAATGGTGAGACCCAGTACTTC. This codes for CASSLSGGARNGETQYF. The J gene is TRBJ2-5, the V gene TRBV7-8, with 8 bases aligning to TRBD1. The germline V gene encodes CDR1 SGHVS and CDR2 FQNEAQ. The CDR3 is 17 residues long. Trimming cost V 3 bases and J 5 bases; bases outside gene matches: 14.

This clonotype has just a few counts. The rearrangement joins TRBV4-2 to TRBJ1-3, with D perhaps TRBD1 (5 bases). CDR1 is LGHNA and CDR2 is YNFKEQ in the germline V gene. The CDR3 consists of 10 residues. V shed 5 bases and J shed 10 bases, with 6 bases lying between them. CDR3 nucleotide sequence: TGTGCCAGCAGCGGGGCTACCATATATTTT. This encodes CASSGATIYF.

This clonotype was found a few times. This chain connects TRBV20-1 to TRBJ1-2, with a weak D call TRBD1 (5 bases). The CDR3 contains 14 residues. Trimming left V 5 bases short and J 2 bases short, with 15 bases between. Germline-derived CDR1 and CDR2 are DFQATT and SNEGSKA (reference sequence). The CDR3 region is CSAYRKVGNYGYTF. The CDR3 DNA follows: TGCAGTGCTTACAGGAAGGTTGGCAACTATGGCTACACCTTC.

The chain uses TRBV20-1 and TRBJ1-1; perhaps TRBD1 as D (5 bases). CDR3 length: 14 residues. Germline lookup yields CDR1 DFQATT and CDR2 SNEGSKA (reference sequence). Deletions cut 6 bases from V and 0 bases from J, with 14 bases between. CDR3 coding DNA: TGCAGTGCAAACCGGGGCAGTATGAACACTGAAGCTTTCTTT. It is translated as CSANRGSMNTEAFF.

This clonotype turned up a few times. V gene TRBV20-1 combines with J gene TRBJ2-2, with D possibly matching TRBD2 (6 bases). The CDR3 is made up of 14 amino acids. The germline V gene has CDR1 DFQATT and CDR2 SNEGSKA (reference sequence). V gave up 0 bases and J gave up 7 bases, with 12 bases separating them. The CDR3 loop reads CSARDANGGGELFF. CDR3 nucleotide sequence: TGCAGTGCTAGAGATGCCAACGGGGGCGGGGAGCTGTTTTTT.

This clonotype was observed a few times. The CDR3 loop is CSARVSAVRNQPQHF. Written as DNA, the CDR3 is TGCAGTGCTAGAGTCTCAGCCGTACGCAATCAGCCCCAGCATTTT. The V and J genes are TRBV20-1 and TRBJ1-5; D gene unclear. This CDR3 spans 15 amino acids. V was pared by 1 base and J by 2 bases, with 12 bases between. Germline CDR1 and CDR2: DFQATT and SNEGSKA (reference sequence).

There are a few counts of this clonotype. V and J are TRBV20-1 and TRBJ2-2; TRBD2 matches 9 bases. The V gene's germline CDR1 is DFQATT and CDR2 SNEGSKA (reference sequence). The CDR3 totals 15 residues. Losses at the gene ends were 5 bases for V and 7 bases for J; bases not matched to a gene: 11. Here the CDR3 DNA reads TGCAGTGCTTCAAGCGGGGGGACCCACGGCGGGGAGCTGTTTTTT. It translates to CSASSGGTHGGELFF.

This clonotype was seen a handful of times. The chain is built from TRBV7-9 and TRBJ2-2; no clear D gene. In germline, CDR1 is SEHNR, CDR2 FQNEAQ (reference sequence). Trimming left V 5 bases short and J 3 bases short, with 16 bases between. There are 16 residues in the CDR3. The CDR3 DNA reads TGTGCCAGCAGCCCACTTCTCATGGATTACACCGGGGAGCTGTTTTTT. Its protein is CASSPLLMDYTGELFF.

This clonotype was counted many times. This chain uses TRBV11-3 with TRBJ2-1; 13 bases match TRBD2. The germline gives CDR1 SGHNT, CDR2 YENEEA. V shed 4 bases and J 4 bases; nucleotides not matched to a gene: 10. The CDR3 runs 18 residues. CDR3 sequence reads: CASSSRLAGGPFYNEQFF. The CDR3, as DNA: TGTGCCAGCAGCTCCCGACTAGCGGGAGGCCCATTTTACAATGAGCAGTTCTTC.

The table lists this clonotype with many counts. The rearrangement joins TRBV6-1 to TRBJ2-4; TRBD1 matches 8 bases. CDR3 length: 17 residues. The V segment lost 0 bases and the J segment 9 bases; nucleotides outside the gene matches: 13. Germline V lookup: CDR1 MNHNS, CDR2 SASEGT. The CDR3: CASSEAFGQGMVGIQYF. The CDR3 DNA reads TGTGCCAGCAGTGAAGCGTTTGGACAGGGTATGGTAGGCATTCAGTACTTC.

The rearrangement links TRBV30 to TRBJ1-5; 9 nucleotides agree with TRBD1. Germline values: CDR1 GTSNPN, CDR2 SVGIG (reference sequence). CDR3 length equals 15 residues. J lost 3 bases, V lost 4 bases, and 7 bases had no gene match. The CDR3 region is CAWNPGQGANQPQHF. The CDR3 DNA follows: TGTGCCTGGAACCCGGGACAGGGTGCCAATCAGCCCCAGCATTTT.

This clonotype was observed at least ten times. The chain joins TRBV7-6 to TRBJ2-5; 8 positions agree with TRBD2. J gave up 5 bases and V 1 base, and 15 bases lay outside the gene matches. Germline CDR1 SGHVS, CDR2 FNYEAQ. The CDR3 is 18 amino acids. The CDR3 region is CASSLGAVAGSLGETQYF. The CDR3 DNA is TGTGCCAGCAGCTTAGGGGCAGTAGCGGGAAGCTTGGGGGAGACCCAGTACTTC.